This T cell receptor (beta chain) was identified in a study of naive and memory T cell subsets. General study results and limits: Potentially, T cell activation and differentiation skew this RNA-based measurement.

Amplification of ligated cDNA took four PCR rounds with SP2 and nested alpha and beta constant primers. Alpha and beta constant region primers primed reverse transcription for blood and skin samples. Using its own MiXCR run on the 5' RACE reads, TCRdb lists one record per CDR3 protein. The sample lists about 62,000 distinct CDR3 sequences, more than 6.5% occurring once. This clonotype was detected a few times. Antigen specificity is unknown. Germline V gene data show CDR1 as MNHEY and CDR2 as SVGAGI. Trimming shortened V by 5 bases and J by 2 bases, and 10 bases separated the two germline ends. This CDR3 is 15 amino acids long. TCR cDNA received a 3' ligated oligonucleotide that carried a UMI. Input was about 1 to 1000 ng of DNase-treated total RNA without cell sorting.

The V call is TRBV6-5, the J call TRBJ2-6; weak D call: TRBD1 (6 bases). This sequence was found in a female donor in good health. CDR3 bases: TGTGCCAGCAGTATAACAGGGACTGGGGCCAACGTCCTGACTTTC. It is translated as CASSITGTGANVLTF.